This is a list of T cell receptor beta chains from one sample in a study of T-cell reconstitution after alpha-beta-depleted transplantation in children. TCRdb fed the PCR reads into MiXCR, producing one record per CDR3 protein. The sample consists of some 300,000 distinct CDR3 sequences, around 10% of them appearing once. This sample comprised PBMCs, obtained before TCRalphabeta/CD19-depleted stem cell transplant. All receptors come from a boy younger than two with acute myeloid leukemia, due to receive a stem cell transplant. CDR3s include the opening cysteine and the closing phenylalanine or tryptophan. D genes are given only for firm matches. Size is omitted from some rows. Given values are once, few, many or a class for expanded clones.

TGCGCCAGCAGCTTGACCTGGAACACTGAAGCTTTCTTT	CASSLTWNTEAFF	TRBV5-1	TRBJ1-1	13	NA	few
TGCAGTGCTCAGACTAGCGGACGCACAGATACGCAGTATTTT	CSAQTSGRTDTQYF	TRBV20-1	TRBJ2-3	14	TRBD2	many
TGTGCCAGCAGCCCTCAGGACAGGGGGAAAGCTTTCTTT	CASSPQDRGKAFF	TRBV7-2	TRBJ1-1	13	TRBD1	many
TGTGCCAGCAGCCTCCGGACTAGCGGGGTCAGCTCCTACGAGCAGTACTTC	CASSLRTSGVSSYEQYF	TRBV5-6	TRBJ2-7	17	TRBD2	many
TGTGCCAGCAGCTTAGATCCGGGGGCCTGGGAGACCCAGTACTTC	CASSLDPGAWETQYF	TRBV7-2	TRBJ2-5	15	NA	many
TGTGCCAGCAGCTTAGATGCAGGCCCTCACAGAGATACGCAGTATTTT	CASSLDAGPHRDTQYF	TRBV11-2	TRBJ2-3	16	NA	many
TGCAGTGCTATGTTCCGGGGGAGCTACGAGCAGTACTTC	CSAMFRGSYEQYF	TRBV20-1	TRBJ2-7	13	NA	many
TGTGCCAGCAGTTTGAGTGGTACGGGACAGAACACAGATACGCAGTATTTT	CASSLSGTGQNTDTQYF	TRBV28	TRBJ2-3	17	TRBD1	many
TGTGCCAGCAGCCAAGCGCCTAGCGGGAGTATCGGCGAGCAGTACTTC	CASSQAPSGSIGEQYF	TRBV4-2	TRBJ2-7	16	TRBD2	many
TGTGCCAGCACTCGGGCCCATCTTAATGAAAAACTGTTTTTT	CASTRAHLNEKLFF	TRBV28	TRBJ1-4	14	NA	many
TGTGCCACCAGCAGAGGATGGAGGAGGCCCCAAGATGAGCAGTTCTTC	CATSRGWRRPQDEQFF	TRBV15	TRBJ2-1	16	NA	many
TGTAGCGTTGGGGACAGGGGGGTGGCAGATACGCAGTATTTT	CSVGDRGVADTQYF	TRBV29-1	TRBJ2-3	14	TRBD1	many
TGTGCCAGCAGCCGTCGGTGGGGCGGGAGCTCCTACGAGCAGTACTTC	CASSRRWGGSSYEQYF	TRBV3-1	TRBJ2-7	16	TRBD2	many
TGTGCCAGCAGTCCCTTTCTCGGGATGACCTACGAGCAGTACTTC	CASSPFLGMTYEQYF	TRBV7-2	TRBJ2-7	15	NA	few
TGCAGTGCTAGAGTGGACAGGGACAGTCAGCCCCAGCATTTT	CSARVDRDSQPQHF	TRBV20-1	TRBJ1-5	14	TRBD1	many
TGTGCCAGCAGCGGGGGACCGAAGTCAGAGCAGTACTTC	CASSGGPKSEQYF	TRBV9	TRBJ2-7	13	NA	NA
TGTGCCATCAGTACCCGGGACTACCCGTACCAAGAGACCCAGTACTTC	CAISTRDYPYQETQYF	TRBV10-3	TRBJ2-5	16	TRBD2	many
TGTGCCAGCAGGGGTATCTACGAGCAGTACTTC	CASRGIYEQYF	TRBV12-3/TRBV12-4	TRBJ2-7	11	NA	many
TGTGCCAGCAGATCCTTGGCGGAACTAGGGAATGAGCAGTTCTTC	CASRSLAELGNEQFF	TRBV11-3	TRBJ2-1	15	NA	few
TGCGCCAGCAGCTTGATGTCGGCAGGGACAGAGACCCAGTACTTC	CASSLMSAGTETQYF	TRBV5-1	TRBJ2-5	15	NA	many
TGTGCCACCACAGCGGAGGGGAGGGAGACCCAGTACTTC	CATTAEGRETQYF	TRBV19	TRBJ2-5	13	NA	NA
TGTGCCAGCAGAGGGACAGGGTTTTACGAGCAGTACTTC	CASRGTGFYEQYF	TRBV7-2	TRBJ2-7	13	TRBD1	many
TGTGCCAGCAGTAAAGACACTGACTATGGCTACACCTTC	CASSKDTDYGYTF	TRBV6-6	TRBJ1-2	13	NA	many
TGTGCCAGCAGCCCCGGGACTAGCGGGGGGGCGTCGACCCAGTACTTC	CASSPGTSGGASTQYF	TRBV7-9	TRBJ2-5	16	TRBD2	many
TGTGCCAGCAGGTCCGACAGGGGGCCTGGTGAAGCTTTCTTT	CASRSDRGPGEAFF	TRBV6-5	TRBJ1-1	14	TRBD1	many
TGCGCCAGCAGGGCGGAGAACGAGCAGTACTTC	CASRAENEQYF	TRBV5-1	TRBJ2-7	11	NA	many
TGCAGCGTTGTTGGTCAGGTGAATGAAAAACTGTTTTTT	CSVVGQVNEKLFF	TRBV29-1	TRBJ1-4	13	NA	many
TGCGCCAGCAGCCAAGTCCCAAACACCGGGGAGCTGTTTTTT	CASSQVPNTGELFF	TRBV4-3	TRBJ2-2	14	NA	many
TGTGCCAGCAGCACCGGACAGGGGAGATCTGGCTACACCTTC	CASSTGQGRSGYTF	TRBV9	TRBJ1-2	14	TRBD1	many
TGTGCCAGCAGTTACTCACAGGGAACGTACGAGCAGTACTTC	CASSYSQGTYEQYF	TRBV6-5	TRBJ2-7	14	NA	many
TGCGCCAGCAGCCAAGATTTACTAGCGGGACTTTACAATGAGCAGTTCTTC	CASSQDLLAGLYNEQFF	TRBV4-3	TRBJ2-1	17	TRBD2	NA
TGTGCCAGCAGTTACTCCCACAGCCAAGAGACCCAGTACTTC	CASSYSHSQETQYF	TRBV6-2/TRBV6-3	TRBJ2-5	14	NA	many